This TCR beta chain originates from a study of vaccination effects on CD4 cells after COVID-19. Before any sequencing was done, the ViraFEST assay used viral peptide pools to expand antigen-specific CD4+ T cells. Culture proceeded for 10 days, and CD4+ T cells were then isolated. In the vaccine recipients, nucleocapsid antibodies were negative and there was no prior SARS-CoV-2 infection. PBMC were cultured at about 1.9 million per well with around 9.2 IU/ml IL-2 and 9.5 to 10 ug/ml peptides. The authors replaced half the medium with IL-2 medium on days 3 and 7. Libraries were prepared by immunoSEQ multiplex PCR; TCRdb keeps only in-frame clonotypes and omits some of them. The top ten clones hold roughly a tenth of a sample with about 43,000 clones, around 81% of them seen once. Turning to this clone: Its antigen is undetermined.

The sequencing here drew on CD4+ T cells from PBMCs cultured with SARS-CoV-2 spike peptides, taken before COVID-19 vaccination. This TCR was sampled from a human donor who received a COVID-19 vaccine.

The CDR3 DNA sequence: TGTGCCACCAGCAGCCGGACAGTGACTAATGAAAAACTGTTTTTT. Protein sequence: CATSSRTVTNEKLFF. This chain links TRBV15 with TRBJ1-4, with D possibly matching TRBD1 (6 bases). This CDR3 spans 15 amino acids. Trimming removed 3 bases at V and 2 bases at J, with 10 bases between. CDR1 is LNHNV and CDR2 is YYDKDF in the germline V gene (reference sequence).